The 2 T cell receptor beta chains below come from one sample, sequenced in a study of blood T cell repertoires in COVID-19. This table comes from immunoSEQ multiplex PCR, and its TCRdb copy is limited to in-frame clones, with some not included. The sample consists of hundreds of thousands of clones, about four fifths of them appearing once. The sample comprised peripheral blood. These receptors were collected from a man of 80 years or more with acute or convalescent COVID-19.

J is TRBJ2-7 and V is TRBV6-5; TRBD2 aligns across 10 bases. Germline CDR1 reads MNHEY; CDR2 reads SVGAGI. This CDR3 spans 16 amino acids. Losses at the gene ends were 0 bases for V and 2 bases for J; bases not matched to a gene: 4. DNA of the CDR3: TGTGCCAGCAGTTACTCCCTCAGCGGGAGGGCCTACGAGCAGTACTTC. Amino acids: CASSYSLSGRAYEQYF.

The chain links TRBV6-2 or TRBV6-3 to TRBJ1-1, with 10 bases aligning to TRBD1. Per the germline V gene, CDR1 is MNHEY and CDR2 is SVGEGT. With 5 bases clipped from V and 1 base from J, the junction kept 10 bases outside the gene matches. The CDR3 totals 17 residues. CDR3 in DNA: TGTGCCAGCAGTCCCCGGGACAGGGGCTTCCAGAACACTGAAGCTTTCTTT. Translating gives CASSPRDRGFQNTEAFF.